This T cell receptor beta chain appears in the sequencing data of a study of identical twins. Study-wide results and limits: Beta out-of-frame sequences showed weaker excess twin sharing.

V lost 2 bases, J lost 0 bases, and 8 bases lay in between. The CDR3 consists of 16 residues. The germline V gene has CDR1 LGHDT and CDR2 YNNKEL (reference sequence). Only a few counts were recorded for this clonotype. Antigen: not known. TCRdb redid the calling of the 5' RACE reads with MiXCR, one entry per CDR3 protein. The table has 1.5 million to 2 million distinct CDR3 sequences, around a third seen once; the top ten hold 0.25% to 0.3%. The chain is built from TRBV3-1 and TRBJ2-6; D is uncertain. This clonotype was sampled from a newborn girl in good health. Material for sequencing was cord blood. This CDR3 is CASSQPKLSGANVLTF. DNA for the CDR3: TGTGCCAGCAGCCAACCCAAACTCTCTGGGGCCAACGTCCTGACTTTC.